A selection of T cell receptor beta chains follows, all from one sample in a study of CD4+ T cells in melanoma. Clones were sequenced by immunoSEQ multiplex PCR, and TCRdb holds only the in-frame ones, with some missing. The table shows approximately 9,600 clones, with around three quarters occurring only once. The sequenced material came from cells from a culture (not recorded whether cultured in vitro). These receptors originate from a human donor with melanoma. CDR3s include the opening cysteine and the closing phenylalanine or tryptophan. The order of the fields is V gene, D gene, J gene, clone size, CDR3 DNA, CDR3 protein. A D gene is named only where the DNA matches it firmly. Clone sizes are given selectively: once, few, many, or a class where the clone is expanded.

V: TRBV6-5; D: NA; J: TRBJ1-4; size: NA; DNA: TGTGCCAGCACGGGTGAGACAGTTTCTCGTGAAAAACTGTTTTTT; CDR3: CASTGETVSREKLFF
V: TRBV2; D: NA; J: TRBJ1-1; size: NA; DNA: TGTGCCAGCGAAATTCGGGGCGGTGGCACTGAAGCTTTCTTT; CDR3: CASEIRGGGTEAFF
V: TRBV27; D: NA; J: TRBJ1-2; size: NA; DNA: TGTGCCAGCAGTTCCGACGTAAGCGGATATCGGGGCTACACCTTC; CDR3: CASSSDVSGYRGYTF
V: TRBV27; D: TRBD2; J: TRBJ2-5; size: NA; DNA: TGTGCCAGCAAACTAGCGAGTTCGGAGACCCAGTACTTC; CDR3: CASKLASSETQYF
V: TRBV12-5; D: NA; J: TRBJ2-5; size: NA; DNA: TGTGCTAGTGGTTTGGTAGAAGAGACCCAGTACTTC; CDR3: CASGLVEETQYF
V: TRBV5-1; D: NA; J: TRBJ2-5; size: NA; DNA: TGCGCCAGCAGCTTGGTGCCCCAAGAGACCCAGTACTTC; CDR3: CASSLVPQETQYF
V: TRBV10-3; D: NA; J: TRBJ2-5; size: NA; DNA: TGTGCCATCAGCGCGGACACGCCGTACCAAGAGACCCAGTACTTC; CDR3: CAISADTPYQETQYF
V: TRBV5-1; D: NA; J: TRBJ1-3; size: NA; DNA: TGCGCCAGCAGCTTGGCCTTCTCTGGAAACACCATATATTTT; CDR3: CASSLAFSGNTIYF
V: TRBV11-2; D: NA; J: TRBJ2-3; size: once; DNA: TGTGCCAGCAGCCTACAACACGGCGGCAGGGGGGGCACAGATACGCAGTATTTT; CDR3: CASSLQHGGRGGTDTQYF
V: TRBV5-1; D: NA; J: TRBJ2-2; size: NA; DNA: TGCGCCAGCAGCCCGGGACAGAACACCGGGGAGCTGTTTTTT; CDR3: CASSPGQNTGELFF